These 15 T cell receptor beta chains were sequenced from one sample in a study of early T cells in non-severe SARS-CoV-2 infection. In TCRdb, the 5' RACE reads were re-called with MiXCR into one record per CDR3 protein. Of under 25,000 distinct CDR3 sequences listed, about 5% are singletons. The specimen was whole blood. These receptors all stem from an adult who was a healthcare worker with PCR-confirmed SARS-CoV-2 infection or an uninfected control (not recorded which).

The V call is TRBV6-6, the J call TRBJ2-2; D call uncertain. The germline CDR1 and CDR2 sequences are MNHNY and SVGAGI (reference sequence). V shed 2 bases and J shed 4 bases, with 8 bases lying between them. CDR3 length equals 14 residues. CDR3 DNA sequence: TGTGCCAGCAGTTACGGTGTTGCCACCGGGGAGCTGTTTTTT. Translation: CASSYGVATGELFF.

This chain connects TRBV6-2 or TRBV6-3 to TRBJ2-5, with 12 bases aligning to TRBD1. Germline CDR1 is MNHEY and CDR2 is SVGEGT. This CDR3 region has 14 residues. Trimming at V came to 8 bases and at J to 9 bases, leaving 10 bases not matched to a gene. The CDR3 coding sequence is TGTGCCAGCCCCCGGGACAGGGGGCTAAGGGCCCAGTACTTC. This translates into CASPRDRGLRAQYF.

This clonotype has ten or more counts. J is TRBJ2-7 and V is TRBV12-3 or TRBV12-4; 8 bases map to TRBD1. The CDR3 consists of 16 residues. V shed 6 bases, J shed 0 bases, and the junction held 10 bases outside the gene matches. Here the CDR3 reads CASSPMDRVSSYEQYF. As DNA, the CDR3 is TGTGCCAGCAGCCCCATGGACAGGGTTAGCTCCTACGAGCAGTACTTC.

This clonotype occurred many times. This chain uses TRBV11-2 with TRBJ2-1; TRBD1 is a possible D gene (6 bases). Germline V CDR1 and CDR2: SGHAT, FQNNGV. The V end lost 4 bases, the J end lost 7 bases, and 11 bases lay between the germline ends. This CDR3 has 13 amino acids. The CDR3 DNA is TGTGCCAGCAGCTCCGGGACACGAAATGAGCAGTTCTTC. Its translation: CASSSGTRNEQFF.

This clonotype occurred many times. The rearrangement uses TRBV11-2 and TRBJ2-1; perhaps TRBD1 as D (6 bases). V was pared by 4 bases and J by 8 bases, with 18 bases between. The germline V gene has CDR1 SGHAT and CDR2 FQNNGV. The CDR3 has 15 residues. CDR3 region: CASSSRSRGQHEQFF. The CDR3 coding sequence is TGTGCCAGCAGCTCACGCTCCAGGGGTCAACATGAGCAGTTCTTC.

This sequence joins TRBV7-6 and TRBJ2-3; D possibly corresponds to TRBD1 (5 bases). Trimming stripped 5 bases from V and 3 bases from J, with 9 bases between. The CDR3 loop spans 13 amino acids. CDR1 and CDR2 from the germline V gene are SGHVS and FNYEAQ. The CDR3 reads CASSLQGTDTQYF. Here the CDR3 DNA reads TGTGCCAGCAGCCTGCAGGGTACAGATACGCAGTATTTT.

The sample holds many counts of this clonotype. The V call is TRBV20-1, the J call TRBJ1-6, with a weak D call TRBD1 (5 bases). V gave up 5 bases and J gave up 6 bases, with 14 bases separating them. The CDR3 runs 14 residues. Germline V lookup: CDR1 DFQATT, CDR2 SNEGSKA (reference sequence). Here the CDR3 reads CSAGRGTTNSPLHF. The CDR3 coding sequence is TGCAGTGCTGGAAGGGGCACCACTAATTCACCCCTCCACTTT.

This clonotype occurred many times. The chain has TRBV6-4 and TRBJ2-2; 7 bases match TRBD1. The J segment lost 4 bases and the V segment lost 4 bases, leaving 6 bases of the junction unmatched. CDR3 length: 15 amino acids. CDR1 is MRHNA and CDR2 is SNTAGT in the germline V gene. The CDR3 DNA is TGTGCCAGCAGTGGAGGGGGCGAGGCCACCGGGGAGCTGTTTTTT. Protein sequence: CASSGGGEATGELFF.

The chain combines TRBV6-2 or TRBV6-3 with TRBJ2-7; D is undetermined. V gave up 0 bases and J gave up 2 bases, with 14 bases separating them. The CDR3 is 16 amino acids. Germline CDR1 is MNHEY and CDR2 is SVGEGT. The CDR3 here is CASSYSNGHAPYEQYF. Here the CDR3 DNA reads TGTGCCAGCAGTTACTCGAATGGGCACGCGCCCTACGAGCAGTACTTC.

This clonotype appeared a few times. The chain couples TRBV20-1 to TRBJ1-4, with D possibly matching TRBD1 (6 bases). CDR1 and CDR2 (germline): DFQATT, SNEGSKA (reference sequence). CDR3 length equals 13 residues. With 5 bases removed from V and 8 bases from J, the gap between germline ends came to 15 bases. This CDR3 is CSASGENGEKLFF. For the CDR3, the DNA is TGCAGTGCTTCAGGGGAGAATGGGGAAAAACTGTTTTTT.

Ten or more counts support this clonotype. The chain recombines TRBV7-9 with TRBJ2-1; 11 positions match TRBD1. CDR1 and CDR2 from the germline V gene are SEHNR and FQNEAQ (reference sequence). V was clipped by 6 bases and J by 4 bases; unmatched bases: 5. This CDR3 is built from 15 residues. This CDR3 reads CASREGTGGYNEQFF. As DNA, the CDR3 is TGTGCCAGCAGGGAAGGGACAGGGGGGTACAATGAGCAGTTCTTC.

In its sample, this clonotype was seen many times. The V call is TRBV20-1, the J call TRBJ1-1, with D hard to call. V dropped 4 bases and J dropped 1 base, with 10 bases sitting between them. CDR1 is DFQATT, CDR2 SNEGSKA, per germline (reference sequence). This CDR3 has 13 amino acids. In nucleotides, the CDR3 is TGCAGTGCTACCGGCAGTCCGAACACTGAAGCTTTCTTT. It is translated as CSATGSPNTEAFF.

This clonotype was seen a handful of times. The V gene is TRBV20-1, the J gene TRBJ2-7, with D unresolved. V was pared by 6 bases and J by 7 bases, with 13 bases between. Germline lookup yields CDR1 DFQATT and CDR2 SNEGSKA (reference sequence). The CDR3 has 11 amino acids. The CDR3 sequence: CSARVGWEQYF. The CDR3 bases are TGCAGTGCGCGAGTAGGTTGGGAGCAGTACTTC.

This clonotype was seen a few times. The chain recombines TRBV7-6 with TRBJ2-7; tentatively, D is TRBD2 (6 bases). The V end lost 5 bases, the J end lost 0 bases, and 14 bases lay between the germline ends. This CDR3 contains 15 residues. Germline V lookup: CDR1 SGHVS, CDR2 FNYEAQ. The DNA of the CDR3 is TGTGCCAGCAGCCTACAACCAGCGGGCTCCTACGAGCAGTACTTC. It specifies CASSLQPAGSYEQYF.

In its sample, this clonotype was seen a few times. This sequence joins TRBV5-1 and TRBJ1-1; D gene ambiguous. Germline V gene lookup returns CDR1 SGHRS and CDR2 YFSETQ. Trimming took off 2 bases at V and 6 bases at J, with 14 bases between the two ends. CDR3 size: 14 residues. The CDR3 loop reads CASSLKIDGPEAFF. For the CDR3, the DNA is TGCGCCAGCAGCTTAAAAATTGACGGACCTGAAGCTTTCTTT.